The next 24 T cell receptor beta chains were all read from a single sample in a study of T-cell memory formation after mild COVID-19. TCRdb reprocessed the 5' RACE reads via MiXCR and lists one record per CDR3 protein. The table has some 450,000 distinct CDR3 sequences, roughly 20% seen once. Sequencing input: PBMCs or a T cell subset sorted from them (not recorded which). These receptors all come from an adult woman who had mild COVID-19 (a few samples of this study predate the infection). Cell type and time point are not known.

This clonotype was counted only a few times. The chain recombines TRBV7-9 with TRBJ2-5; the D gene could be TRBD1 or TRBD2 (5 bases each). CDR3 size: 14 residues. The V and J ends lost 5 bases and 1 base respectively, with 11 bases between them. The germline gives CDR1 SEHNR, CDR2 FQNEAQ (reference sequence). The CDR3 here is CASSHRDVQETQYF. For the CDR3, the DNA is TGTGCCAGCAGCCACCGGGACGTCCAAGAGACCCAGTACTTC.

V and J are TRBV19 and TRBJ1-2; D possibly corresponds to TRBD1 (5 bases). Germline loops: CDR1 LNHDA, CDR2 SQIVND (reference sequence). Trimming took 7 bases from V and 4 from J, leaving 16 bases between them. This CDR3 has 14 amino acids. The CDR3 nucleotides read TGTGCCAGTAACTTTCTGGGGCAGACCTATGGCTACACCTTC. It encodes CASNFLGQTYGYTF.

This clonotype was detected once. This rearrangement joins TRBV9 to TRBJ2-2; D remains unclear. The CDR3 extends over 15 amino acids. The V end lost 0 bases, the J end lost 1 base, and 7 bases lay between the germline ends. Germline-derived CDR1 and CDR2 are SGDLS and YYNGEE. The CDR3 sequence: CASSVAGENTGELFF. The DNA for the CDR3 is TGTGCCAGCAGCGTAGCGGGTGAGAACACCGGGGAGCTGTTTTTT.

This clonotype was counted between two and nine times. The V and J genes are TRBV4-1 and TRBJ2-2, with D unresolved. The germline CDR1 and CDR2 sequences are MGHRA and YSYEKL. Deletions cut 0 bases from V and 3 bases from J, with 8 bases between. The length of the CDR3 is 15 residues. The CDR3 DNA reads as TGCGCCAGCAGCCAAGACGTGGCGTACACCGGGGAGCTGTTTTTT. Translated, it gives CASSQDVAYTGELFF.

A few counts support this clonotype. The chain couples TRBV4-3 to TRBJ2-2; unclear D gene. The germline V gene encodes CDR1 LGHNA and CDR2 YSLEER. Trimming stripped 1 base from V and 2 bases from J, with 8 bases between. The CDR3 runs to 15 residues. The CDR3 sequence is CASSQGRSNTGELFF. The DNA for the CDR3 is TGCGCCAGCAGCCAAGGCCGGTCAAACACCGGGGAGCTGTTTTTT.

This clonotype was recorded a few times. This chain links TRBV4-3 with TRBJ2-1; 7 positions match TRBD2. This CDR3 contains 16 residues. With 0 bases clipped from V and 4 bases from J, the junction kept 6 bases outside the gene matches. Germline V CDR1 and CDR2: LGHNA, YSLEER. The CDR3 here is CASSQDFMRGYNEQFF. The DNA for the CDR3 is TGCGCCAGCAGCCAAGATTTCATGCGGGGGTACAATGAGCAGTTCTTC.

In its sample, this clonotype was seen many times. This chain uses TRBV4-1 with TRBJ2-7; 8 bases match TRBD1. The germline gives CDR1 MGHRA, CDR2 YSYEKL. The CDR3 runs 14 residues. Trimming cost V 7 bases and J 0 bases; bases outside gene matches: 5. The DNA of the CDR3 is TGCGCCAGCAAACCCGGGACAGGCTCCTACGAGCAGTACTTC. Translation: CASKPGTGSYEQYF.

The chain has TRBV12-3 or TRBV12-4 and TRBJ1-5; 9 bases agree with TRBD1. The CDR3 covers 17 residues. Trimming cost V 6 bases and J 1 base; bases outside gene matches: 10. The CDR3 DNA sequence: TGTGCCAGCAGACGTACAGGGGGCGCGGGCAGCAATCAGCCCCAGCATTTT. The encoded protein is CASRRTGGAGSNQPQHF.

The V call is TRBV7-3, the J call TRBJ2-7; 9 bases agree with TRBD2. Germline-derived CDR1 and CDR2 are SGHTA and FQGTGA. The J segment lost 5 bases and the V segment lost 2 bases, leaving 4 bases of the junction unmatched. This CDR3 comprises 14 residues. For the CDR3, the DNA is TGTGCCAGCAGCTTATCCGGCGGGAGGGACGAGCAGTACTTC. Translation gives CASSLSGGRDEQYF.

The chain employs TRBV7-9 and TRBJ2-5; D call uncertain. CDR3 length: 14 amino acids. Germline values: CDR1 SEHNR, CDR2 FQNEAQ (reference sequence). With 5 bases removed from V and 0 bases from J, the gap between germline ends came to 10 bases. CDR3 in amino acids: CASSVRADQETQYF. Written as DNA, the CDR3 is TGTGCCAGCAGCGTACGGGCAGACCAAGAGACCCAGTACTTC.

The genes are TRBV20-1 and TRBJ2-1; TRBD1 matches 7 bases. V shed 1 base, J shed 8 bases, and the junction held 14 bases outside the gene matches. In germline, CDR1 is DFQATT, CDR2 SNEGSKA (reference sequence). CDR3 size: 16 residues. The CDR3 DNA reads TGCAGTGCTAGAGCCGTACCGGAACAGGGGTGGGATGAGCAGTTCTTC. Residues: CSARAVPEQGWDEQFF.

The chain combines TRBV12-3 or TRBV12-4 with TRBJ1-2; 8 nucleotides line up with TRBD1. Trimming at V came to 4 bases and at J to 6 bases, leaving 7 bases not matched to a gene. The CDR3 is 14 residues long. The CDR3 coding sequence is TGTGCCAGCAGTTCCACGACAGGGGAGGATGGCTACACCTTC. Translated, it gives CASSSTTGEDGYTF.

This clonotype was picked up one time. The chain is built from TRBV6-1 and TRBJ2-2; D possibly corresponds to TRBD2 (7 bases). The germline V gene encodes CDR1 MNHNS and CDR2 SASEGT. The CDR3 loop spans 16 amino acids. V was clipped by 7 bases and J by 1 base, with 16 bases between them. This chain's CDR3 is CASTSRGALNTGELFF. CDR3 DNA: TGTGCCAGCACGTCCCGGGGGGCGTTGAACACCGGGGAGCTGTTTTTT.

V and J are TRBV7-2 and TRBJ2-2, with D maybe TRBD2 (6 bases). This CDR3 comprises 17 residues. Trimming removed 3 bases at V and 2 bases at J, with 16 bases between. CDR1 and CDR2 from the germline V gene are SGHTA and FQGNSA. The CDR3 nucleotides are TGTGCCAGCAGCTTTCCCCTCGGGGGACTTAACACCGGGGAGCTGTTTTTT. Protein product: CASSFPLGGLNTGELFF.

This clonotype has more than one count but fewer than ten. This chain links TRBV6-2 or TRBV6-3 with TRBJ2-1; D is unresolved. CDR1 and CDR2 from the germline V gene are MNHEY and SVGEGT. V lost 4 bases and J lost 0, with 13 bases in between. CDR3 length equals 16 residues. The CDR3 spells CASSSGPSSSYNEQFF. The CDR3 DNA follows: TGTGCCAGCAGTTCCGGCCCCTCGAGCTCCTACAATGAGCAGTTCTTC.

CDR3 sequence (DNA): TGTGCCAGCAGCCGCCACCGACTTCTAGCGGGAGGGCTCGGCGAGCAGTACTTC. It translates to CASSRHRLLAGGLGEQYF. V and J are TRBV4-2 and TRBJ2-7, with TRBD2 matching over 12 bases. This CDR3 spans 18 amino acids. V trimming: 4 bases; J trimming: 6 bases; junction bases outside the gene matches: 16. Looked up from germline, CDR1 is LGHNA and CDR2 is YNFKEQ.

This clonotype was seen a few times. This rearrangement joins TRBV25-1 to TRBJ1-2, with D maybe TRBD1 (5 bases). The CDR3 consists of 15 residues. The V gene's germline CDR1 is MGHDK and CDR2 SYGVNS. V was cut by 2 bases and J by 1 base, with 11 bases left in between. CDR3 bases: TGTGCCAGCAGTGAAAGGGGAGGGGTTAACTATGGCTACACCTTC. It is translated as CASSERGGVNYGYTF.

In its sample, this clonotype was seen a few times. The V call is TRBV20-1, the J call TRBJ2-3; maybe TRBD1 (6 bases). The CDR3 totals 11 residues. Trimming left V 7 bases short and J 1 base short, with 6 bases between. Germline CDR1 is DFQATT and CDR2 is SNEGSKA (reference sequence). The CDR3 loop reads CSGGRTDTQYF. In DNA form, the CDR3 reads TGCAGTGGGGGGCGCACAGATACGCAGTATTTT.

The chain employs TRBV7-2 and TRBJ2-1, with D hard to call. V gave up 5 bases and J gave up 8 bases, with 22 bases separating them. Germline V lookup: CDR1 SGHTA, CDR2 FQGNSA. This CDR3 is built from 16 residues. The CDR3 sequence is CASSQMGSDVGYEQFF. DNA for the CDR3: TGTGCCAGCAGCCAAATGGGTTCAGACGTTGGCTATGAGCAGTTCTTC.

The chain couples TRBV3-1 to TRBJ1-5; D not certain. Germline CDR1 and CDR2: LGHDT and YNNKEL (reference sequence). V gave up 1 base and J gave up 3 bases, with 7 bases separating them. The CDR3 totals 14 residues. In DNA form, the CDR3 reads TGTGCCAGCAGCCAAGCTGGTATCAATCAGCCCCAGCATTTT. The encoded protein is CASSQAGINQPQHF.

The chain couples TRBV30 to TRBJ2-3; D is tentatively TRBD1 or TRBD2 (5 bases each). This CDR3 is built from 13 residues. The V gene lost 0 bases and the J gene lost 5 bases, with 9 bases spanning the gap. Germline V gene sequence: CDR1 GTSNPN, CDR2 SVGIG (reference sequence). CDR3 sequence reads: CAWSVHGGDTQYF. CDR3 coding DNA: TGTGCCTGGAGTGTACATGGGGGAGATACGCAGTATTTT.

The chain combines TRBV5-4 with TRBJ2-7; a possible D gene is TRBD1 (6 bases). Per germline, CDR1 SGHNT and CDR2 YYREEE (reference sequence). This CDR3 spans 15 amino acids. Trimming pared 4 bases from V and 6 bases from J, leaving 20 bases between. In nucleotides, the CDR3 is TGTGCCAGCAGCCGAACAGGGTCCCCGGCGGGCGAGCAGTACTTC. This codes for CASSRTGSPAGEQYF. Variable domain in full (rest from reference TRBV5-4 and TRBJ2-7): ETGVTQSPTHLIKTRGQQVTLRCSSQSGHNTVSWYQQALGQGPQFIFQYYREEENGRGNFPPRFSGLQFPNYSSELNVNALELDDSALYLCASSRTGSPAGEQYFGPGTRLTVT.

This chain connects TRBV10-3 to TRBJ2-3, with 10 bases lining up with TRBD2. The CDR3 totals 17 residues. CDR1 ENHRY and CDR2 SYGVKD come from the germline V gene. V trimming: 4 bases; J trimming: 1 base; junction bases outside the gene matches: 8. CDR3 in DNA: TGTGCCATCAGTGGAACTAGCGGGGTCGGGGGCACAGATACGCAGTATTTT. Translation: CAISGTSGVGGTDTQYF.

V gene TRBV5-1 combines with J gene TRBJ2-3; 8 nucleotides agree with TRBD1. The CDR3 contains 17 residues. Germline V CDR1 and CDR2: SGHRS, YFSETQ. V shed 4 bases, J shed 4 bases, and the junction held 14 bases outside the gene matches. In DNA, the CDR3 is TGCGCCAGCAGCCAAGACCCGAGACAGGGGCGGGCAGATACGCAGTATTTT. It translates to CASSQDPRQGRADTQYF.